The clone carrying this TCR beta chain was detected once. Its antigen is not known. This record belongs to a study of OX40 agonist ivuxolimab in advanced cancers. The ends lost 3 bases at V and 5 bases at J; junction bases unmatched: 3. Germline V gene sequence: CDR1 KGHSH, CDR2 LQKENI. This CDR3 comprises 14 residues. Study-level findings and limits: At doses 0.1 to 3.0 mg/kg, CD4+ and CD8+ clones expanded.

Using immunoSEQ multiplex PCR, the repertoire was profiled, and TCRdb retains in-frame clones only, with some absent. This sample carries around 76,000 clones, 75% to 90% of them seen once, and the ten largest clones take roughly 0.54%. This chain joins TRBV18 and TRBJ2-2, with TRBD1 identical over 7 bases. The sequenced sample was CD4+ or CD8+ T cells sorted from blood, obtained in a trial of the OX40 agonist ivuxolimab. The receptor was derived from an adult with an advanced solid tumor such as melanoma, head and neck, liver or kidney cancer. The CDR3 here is CASSPSQGTGELFF. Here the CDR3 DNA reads TGTGCCAGCTCACCCTCACAGGGGACCGGGGAGCTGTTTTTT.